This is a list of T cell receptor beta chains from one sample in a study of cytomegalovirus exposure and HLA in healthy donors. Only in-frame clones appear in the TCRdb table, and some are missing; sequencing was by immunoSEQ multiplex PCR. The sample lists 150,000 to 200,000 clones; 65% to 85% were seen once. Sequenced input: PBMCs. These receptors originate from a man aged 35 to 55 in good health and CMV-seropositive. The CDR3 runs from the conserved cysteine through the conserved F or W. A D gene is named only where the DNA matches it firmly. Clone sizes are given selectively: once, few, many, or a class where the clone is expanded.

>-|TRBD2|TRBV11-3|TRBJ2-1
CASSQDSGRAFNEQFF
TGTGCCAGCAGCCAGGATAGCGGGAGGGCCTTCAATGAGCAGTTCTTC
>-|TRBD1|TRBV9|TRBJ1-3
CASSVDEDRGRVSGNTIYF
TGTGCCAGCAGCGTAGATGAGGACAGGGGGCGAGTCTCTGGAAACACCATATATTTT
>-|-|TRBV4-3|TRBJ2-4
CASSQDQRTKNIQYF
TGCGCCAGCAGCCAAGATCAGCGGACCAAAAACATTCAGTACTTC
>-|TRBD1|TRBV5-4|TRBJ2-7
CASSPTGGNREQYF
TGTGCCAGCAGCCCAACAGGGGGGAATCGCGAGCAGTACTTC
>-|-|TRBV6-5|TRBJ2-6
CATGYLVSANVLTF
TGTGCCACAGGGTACCTAGTCAGCGCCAACGTCCTGACTTTC
>-|TRBD2|TRBV9|TRBJ2-3
CASSVGADAGVVTDTQYF
TGTGCCAGCAGCGTAGGAGCTGATGCGGGAGTGGTCACAGATACGCAGTATTTT
>-|TRBD2|TRBV9|TRBJ2-3
CASSDSGRSTDTQYF
TGTGCCAGCAGCGATAGCGGGAGGTCCACAGATACGCAGTATTTT
>few|TRBD1|TRBV4-3|TRBJ2-1
CASSQADRVVYNEQFF
TGCGCCAGCAGCCAAGCCGACAGGGTCGTCTACAATGAGCAGTTCTTC
>few|TRBD1|TRBV29-1|TRBJ2-7
CSVLTTGSSYEQYF
TGCAGCGTTTTAACGACAGGGAGCTCCTACGAGCAGTACTTC
>-|-|TRBV5-1|TRBJ1-2
CASRSTGTDGYTF
TGCGCCAGCAGATCTACAGGGACCGATGGCTACACCTTC
>-|-|TRBV25-1|TRBJ1-4
CASSLGGFDEKLFF
TGTGCCAGCAGTCTTGGGGGCTTTGATGAAAAACTGTTTTTT
>-|TRBD1|TRBV5-1|TRBJ2-1
CASSETGTGGNNEQFF
TGCGCCAGCAGCGAGACCGGGACAGGGGGGAACAATGAGCAGTTCTTC